The 17 T cell receptor beta chains in this list originate from one sample, sequenced in a study of shared clonotypes between healthy human individuals. TCRdb keeps only in-frame clones here, not all; method: immunoSEQ multiplex PCR. The table shows more than 2 million clones, with 90% to 95% occurring only once. Naive CD8 cells comprised CD45RO-negative, CCR7-positively selected cells, excluding terminally differentiated effector memory CD45RA+ cells. The sample comprised naive CD8+ T cells from PBMCs. Every receptor here comes from a man in his late teens or twenties in good health. Some clones in this sample may be carry-over from other donors' samples.

This chain joins TRBV2 and TRBJ1-4; tentatively, D is TRBD1 (5 bases). V was clipped by 8 bases and J by 5 bases, with 12 bases between them. Per germline, CDR1 SNHLY and CDR2 FYNNEI. The CDR3 consists of 13 residues. DNA of the CDR3: TGTGCCAGCGTCGGGGGGAGGAATGAAAAACTGTTTTTT. Its protein product is CASVGGRNEKLFF.

The chain combines TRBV6-5 with TRBJ2-7; D could derive from TRBD1 or TRBD2 (5 bases each). Per the germline V gene, CDR1 is MNHEY and CDR2 is SVGAGI. V was clipped by 5 bases and J by 3 bases, with 14 bases between them. The CDR3 consists of 14 residues. CDR3 nucleotide sequence: TGTGCCAGCAGTCGAGGGGACCGAGACTACGAGCAGTACTTC. Its protein product is CASSRGDRDYEQYF.

J is TRBJ2-7 and V is TRBV28, with D hard to call. Germline V gives CDR1 MDHEN, CDR2 SYDVKM. The CDR3 consists of 13 residues. Trimming shortened V by 1 base and J by 3 bases, and 7 bases separated the two germline ends. The CDR3 DNA reads TGTGCCAGCAGTTTATTAACCAGCTACGAGCAGTACTTC. This translates into CASSLLTSYEQYF. Full variable domain (outside the CDR3, taken from reference TRBV28 and TRBJ2-7): DVKVTQSSRYLVKRTGEKVFLECVQDMDHENMFWYRQDPGLGLRLIYFSYDVKMKEKGDIPEGYSVSREKKERFSLILESASTNQTSMYLCASSLLTSYEQYFGPGTRLTVT.

V usage is TRBV10-3 and J usage is TRBJ2-1; 8 nucleotides match TRBD2. Germline V gene sequence: CDR1 ENHRY, CDR2 SYGVKD. This CDR3 region has 14 residues. V trimming: 7 bases; J trimming: 4 bases; junction bases outside the gene matches: 6. In DNA, the CDR3 is TGTGCCATCAAGGGTAGCGGGGCATACAATGAGCAGTTCTTC. Its translation: CAIKGSGAYNEQFF.

The chain combines TRBV7-9 with TRBJ1-5; TRBD1 is a possible D gene (6 bases). V lost 5 bases and J 9 bases, leaving 11 bases between the germline ends. The germline CDR1 and CDR2 sequences are SEHNR and FQNEAQ (reference sequence). The CDR3 contains 12 residues. The CDR3 sequence: CASSPGGAPQHF. The DNA of the CDR3 is TGTGCCAGCAGCCCGGGGGGGGCGCCCCAGCATTTT.

The chain links TRBV19 to TRBJ2-1; TRBD2 matches 7 bases. Trimming at V came to 1 base and at J to 2 bases, leaving 5 bases not matched to a gene. CDR3 length: 16 residues. In germline, CDR1 is LNHDA, CDR2 SQIVND (reference sequence). DNA for the CDR3: TGTGCCAGTAGTATAGCCGGAAGCGGGGCCTACAATGAGCAGTTCTTC. Protein: CASSIAGSGAYNEQFF.

This clone appeared a single time. The chain recombines TRBV5-4 with TRBJ2-3; TRBD1 matches 7 bases. J lost 2 bases, V lost 2 bases, and 14 bases had no gene match. CDR3 size: 18 residues. Germline CDR1 and CDR2: SGHNT and YYREEE (reference sequence). CDR3 amino acids: CASSLGTEFPRFTDTQYF. The CDR3 bases are TGTGCCAGCAGCTTAGGGACAGAATTTCCTCGTTTCACAGATACGCAGTATTTT.

In its sample, this clone was seen once. The chain employs TRBV6-1 and TRBJ2-7, with D tentatively TRBD2 (7 bases). The V gene lost 2 bases and the J gene lost 4 bases, with 18 bases spanning the gap. This CDR3 comprises 16 residues. CDR1 is MNHNS and CDR2 is SASEGT in the germline V gene. Here the CDR3 DNA reads TGTGCCAGCAGTGAATCCGGGGGGCGCTGGCCGTACGAGCAGTACTTC. Amino acids: CASSESGGRWPYEQYF.

The J gene is TRBJ2-7, the V gene TRBV28, with TRBD2 identical over 11 bases. V lost 2 bases, J lost 2 bases, and 2 bases stayed unmatched. The CDR3 covers 15 residues. Looked up from germline, CDR1 is MDHEN and CDR2 is SYDVKM. In DNA form, the CDR3 reads TGTGCCAGCAGTTTACATAGCGGGAGGGCCTACGAGCAGTACTTC. The encoded protein is CASSLHSGRAYEQYF.

The chain employs TRBV5-8 and TRBJ2-3, with 9 bases matching TRBD2. The ends lost 4 bases at V and 2 bases at J; junction bases unmatched: 11. This CDR3 has 17 amino acids. The V gene's germline CDR1 is SGHTS and CDR2 YDEGEE. The chain's CDR3 is CASSPTLGLAYTDTQYF. CDR3 nucleotide sequence: TGTGCCAGCAGCCCGACCCTGGGACTAGCTTACACAGATACGCAGTATTTT.

The chain is built from TRBV13 and TRBJ2-5; 14 bases align to TRBD2. Germline CDR1 and CDR2: PRHDT and FYEKMQ (reference sequence). Trimming took 5 bases from V and 5 from J; bases not matched to a gene: 7. This CDR3 contains 16 residues. The DNA of the CDR3 is TGTGCCAGCAGCGCGGGACTAGCGGGAGCACGGGAGACCCAGTACTTC. It yields the protein CASSAGLAGARETQYF.

J is TRBJ2-7 and V is TRBV28, with 7 bases fitting TRBD2. Trimming cost V 5 bases and J 2 bases; bases outside gene matches: 18. Germline V gives CDR1 MDHEN, CDR2 SYDVKM. This CDR3 is built from 18 residues. The chain's CDR3 is CASSLTPSLASKPYEQYF. In DNA form, the CDR3 reads TGTGCCAGCAGTCTCACCCCCTCACTAGCGAGTAAACCCTACGAGCAGTACTTC.

The chain links TRBV14 to TRBJ2-5; no clear D gene. Trimming left V 6 bases short and J 4 bases short, with 9 bases between. Looked up from germline, CDR1 is SGHDN and CDR2 is FVKESK. The CDR3 runs 12 residues. Written as DNA, the CDR3 is TGTGCCAGCAGTGCGTTTGCAGAGACCCAGTACTTC. It encodes CASSAFAETQYF.

The genes are TRBV27 and TRBJ1-5; perhaps TRBD1 as D (5 bases). V dropped 3 bases and J dropped 6 bases, with 15 bases sitting between them. Germline CDR1 is MNHEY and CDR2 is SMNVEV (reference sequence). The CDR3 is 15 residues long. CDR3 region: CASSFVGGVAQPQHF. The CDR3, as DNA: TGTGCCAGCAGTTTCGTCGGGGGTGTTGCTCAGCCCCAGCATTTT.

The chain combines TRBV6-5 with TRBJ2-4; D is uncertain. Germline-derived CDR1 and CDR2 are MNHEY and SVGAGI. V was shortened by 2 bases and J by 0 bases, with 5 bases between the two germline ends. This CDR3 comprises 14 residues. CDR3 DNA sequence: TGTGCCAGCAGTTACCTGAGAGCCAAAAACATTCAGTACTTC. Its protein is CASSYLRAKNIQYF.

The chain recombines TRBV6-6 with TRBJ2-7, with D possibly being TRBD1 (6 bases). V dropped 0 bases and J dropped 9 bases, with 18 bases sitting between them. The germline CDR1 and CDR2 sequences are MNHNY and SVGAGI (reference sequence). The CDR3 spans 15 residues. This chain's CDR3 is CASSYSRTATRGQYF. CDR3 nucleotides: TGTGCCAGCAGTTACTCCCGGACAGCTACGAGGGGGCAGTACTTC.

V gene TRBV29-1 combines with J gene TRBJ1-1, with 7 bases fitting TRBD1. V shed 7 bases, J shed 4 bases, and the junction held 3 bases outside the gene matches. In germline, CDR1 is SQVTM, CDR2 ANQGSEA. The CDR3 extends over 11 amino acids. The CDR3 nucleotides are TGCAGCGGGCAGGGGGTCACTGAAGCTTTCTTT. It encodes CSGQGVTEAFF. The full variable domain, in which reference TRBV29-1 and TRBJ1-1 provide the parts outside the CDR3, is SAVISQKPSRDICQRGTSLTIQCQVDSQVTMMFWYRQQPGQSLTLIATANQGSEATYESGFVIDKFPISRPNLTFSTLTVSNMSPEDSSIYLCSGQGVTEAFFGQGTRLTVV.